This is a list of T cell receptor beta chains from one sample in a study of human T cells and chemical hapten exposure. TCRdb ran MiXCR on the RACE reads and lists one entry per CDR3 protein. This table has 180,000 or so distinct CDR3 sequences, about 22% appearing once. Sequencing was performed on whole blood, taken in connection with sensitization to the hapten diphenylcyclopropenone (DPC). The receptors shown here come from a woman between 45 and 60 years old with alopecia areata. Some clones in this sample may be carry-over from other donors' samples. The CDR3 runs from the conserved cysteine through the conserved F or W. A D gene is named only where the DNA matches it firmly. Size is omitted from some rows. Given values are once, few, many or a class for expanded clones.

few	TRBV25-1	TRBJ1-4	TRBD1	CASSETTGYEEKLFF	TGTGCCAGCAGTGAAACGACAGGGTACGAAGAAAAACTGTTTTTT
.	TRBV21-1	TRBJ1-2	.	CASNLDPLPTF	TGTGCCAGCAACCTTGACCCTCTCCCCACCTTC
.	TRBV9	TRBJ2-3	.	CASSGYSDAQYF	TGTGCCAGCAGTGGATATAGCGATGCGCAGTATTTT
few	TRBV18	TRBJ1-1	TRBD1	CASSWDRGGPNTEAFF	TGTGCCAGCTCGTGGGACAGGGGTGGGCCAAACACTGAAGCTTTCTTT
.	TRBV20-1	TRBJ2-7	.	CSATTGLLEQYF	TGCAGTGCAACAACAGGGCTGTTGGAGCAGTACTTC
.	TRBV30	TRBJ2-5	.	CAWSVRFLRTDITETQYF	TGTGCCTGGAGTGTAAGATTTCTGAGGACAGACATTACAGAGACCCAGTACTTC
.	TRBV7-4	TRBJ1-4	TRBD1	CASSLPIPGQATNEKLFF	TGTGCCAGCAGCTTACCTATACCGGGACAGGCAACTAATGAAAAACTGTTTTTT
.	TRBV20-1	TRBJ2-7	.	CSARDASGSSYEQYF	TGCAGTGCTAGAGATGCCAGCGGGTCCTCCTACGAGCAGTACTTC
many	TRBV7-2	TRBJ2-1	.	CASSLGTGPYNEQFF	TGTGCCAGCAGCTTAGGGACCGGACCCTACAATGAGCAGTTCTTC
few	TRBV29-1	TRBJ2-2	TRBD1	CSARTGDTGELFF	TGCAGCGCCCGGACAGGGGACACCGGGGAGCTGTTTTTT
few	TRBV7-9	TRBJ1-1	.	CASSHLREPLGEAFF	TGTGCCAGCAGCCATCTTCGCGAGCCTCTAGGTGAAGCTTTCTTT
many	TRBV5-1	TRBJ2-1	TRBD2	CASSLVLADDNEQFF	TGCGCCAGCAGCTTGGTTCTAGCGGACGACAATGAGCAGTTCTTC
.	TRBV29-1	TRBJ1-4	.	CSADWGGPGEKLFF	TGTAGCGCAGATTGGGGGGGGCCGGGTGAAAAACTGTTTTTT
.	TRBV19	TRBJ2-3	.	CASSPVGGWGTGTDTQYF	TGTGCCAGTAGTCCGGTGGGGGGCTGGGGTACTGGCACAGATACGCAGTATTTT
.	TRBV6-6	TRBJ2-1	TRBD2	CASSFPTERERGQFF	TGTGCCAGCAGTTTCCCTACCGAGCGGGAGCGTGGGCAGTTCTTC
many	TRBV9	TRBJ2-5	.	CASSQGGSQETQYF	TGTGCCAGCAGCCAGGGGGGCTCCCAAGAGACCCAGTACTTC